Each of the 27 T cell receptor beta chains below was sequenced from the same sample in a study of blood T cell repertoires in COVID-19. Only in-frame clones appear in the TCRdb table, and some are missing; sequencing was by immunoSEQ multiplex PCR. The data contain hundreds of thousands of clones, 80% to 90% of them singletons. The specimen was peripheral blood. These TCRs come from a woman aged 25 to 39 with acute or convalescent COVID-19.

This chain joins TRBV6-5 and TRBJ2-7; 7 bases line up with TRBD1. The CDR3 spans 14 residues. J gave up 1 base and V 6 bases, and 6 bases lay outside the gene matches. CDR1 is MNHEY and CDR2 is SVGAGI in the germline V gene. CDR3 loop: CASSFGTESYEQYF. CDR3 in DNA: TGTGCCAGCAGCTTCGGGACAGAGTCCTACGAGCAGTACTTC.

The chain links TRBV11-2 to TRBJ2-3, with D possibly TRBD1 on 6 matching bases. In germline, CDR1 is SGHAT, CDR2 FQNNGV. CDR3 length: 11 residues. Between the trimmed V and J ends, which lost 4 bases and 10 bases, there was a span of 9 bases. CDR3 residues: CASSYGQPQYF. CDR3 sequence (DNA): TGTGCCAGCAGCTACGGACAGCCGCAGTATTTT.

The V call is TRBV3-1 (or the pseudogene TRBV3-2), the J call TRBJ2-3, with a tentative D call TRBD1 (6 bases). CDR3 length: 18 amino acids. Trimming cost V 0 bases and J 3 bases, with 19 bases left between them. Germline CDR1 and CDR2: LGHDT and YNNKEL (reference sequence). The CDR3: CASSQDGTTGTTTDTQYF. CDR3 bases: TGTGCCAGCAGCCAAGATGGAACTACCGGGACAACGACAGATACGCAGTATTTT.

The V call is TRBV6-5, the J call TRBJ1-2, with D hard to call. The CDR3 sequence is 14 residues long. Trimming removed 3 bases at V and 4 bases at J, with 12 bases between. Germline V gene sequence: CDR1 MNHEY, CDR2 SVGAGI. In DNA, the CDR3 is TGTGCCAGCAGTTATGGTCGAGGGAGCTATGGCTACACCTTC. This sequence encodes CASSYGRGSYGYTF.

A single count supports this clone. The chain joins TRBV18 to TRBJ1-3, with TRBD1 as a possible D gene (6 bases). CDR1 and CDR2 (germline): KGHSH, LQKENI. V shed 4 bases and J shed 0 bases, with 13 bases lying between them. This CDR3 spans 16 amino acids. CDR3 sequence: CASSLGQFDSGNTIYF. The CDR3 region has the DNA TGTGCCAGCTCACTAGGACAGTTCGACTCTGGAAACACCATATATTTT.

The rearrangement uses TRBV6-5 and TRBJ2-1, with 9 bases that match TRBD1. The CDR3 sequence is 16 residues long. The V and J ends lost 3 bases and 2 bases, in that order; junction bases with no gene match: 5. CDR1 is MNHEY, CDR2 SVGAGI, per germline. The CDR3 loop reads CASSYSGTGTYNEQFF. Here the CDR3 DNA reads TGTGCCAGCAGTTATTCCGGGACAGGGACCTACAATGAGCAGTTCTTC.

This sequence joins TRBV19 and TRBJ1-4; D is possibly TRBD1 (5 bases). The CDR3 is 14 amino acids. Germline values: CDR1 LNHDA, CDR2 SQIVND (reference sequence). Trimming took 3 bases from V and 8 from J, leaving 13 bases between them. The CDR3, as DNA: TGTGCCAGTAGTATTTGGACAACCCGAGAAAAACTGTTTTTT. This gives the protein CASSIWTTREKLFF.

The gene calls are TRBV5-4 and TRBJ1-2; the D gene is possibly TRBD1 (6 bases). The CDR3 has 16 amino acids. Trimming removed 0 bases from V and 5 bases from J, with 17 bases in between. The V gene's germline CDR1 is SGHNT and CDR2 YYREEE (reference sequence). CDR3 DNA: TGTGCCAGCAGCTTGGGGGGGCGTACCTCGTGGTATGGCTACACCTTC. It encodes CASSLGGRTSWYGYTF. The entire variable domain, with the rest obtained from reference TRBV5-4 and TRBJ1-2, is as follows: ETGVTQSPTHLIKTRGQQVTLRCSSQSGHNTVSWYQQALGQGPQFIFQYYREEENGRGNFPPRFSGLQFPNYSSELNVNALELDDSALYLCASSLGGRTSWYGYTFGSGTRLTVV.

V usage is TRBV5-1 and J usage is TRBJ2-3; 7 nucleotides line up with TRBD2. The V gene's germline CDR1 is SGHRS and CDR2 YFSETQ. This CDR3 is 15 amino acids long. After removal of 0 bases from V and 6 bases from J, the junction contained 7 bases not matched to a gene. The CDR3 coding sequence is TGCGCCAGCAGCTTGGGGGTAGCGGGTACTGATACGCAGTATTTT. Its protein is CASSLGVAGTDTQYF. The variable domain in full, completed from reference TRBV5-1 and TRBJ2-3, reads KAGVTQTPRYLIKTRGQQVTLSCSPISGHRSVSWYQQTPGQGLQFLFEYFSETQRNKGNFPGRFSGRQFSNSRSEMNVSTLELGDSALYLCASSLGVAGTDTQYFGPGTRLTVL.

The chain couples TRBV3-1 (or the pseudogene TRBV3-2) to TRBJ2-5; 12 bases match TRBD2. CDR3 length: 19 amino acids. Trimming removed 0 bases from V and 2 bases from J; junction bases left unmatched: 10. Germline V CDR1 and CDR2: LGHDT, YNNKEL (reference sequence). In DNA form, the CDR3 reads TGTGCCAGCAGCCAAGATGTATCAGGACTAGCGGGGTCTCAAGAGACCCAGTACTTC. This translates into CASSQDVSGLAGSQETQYF.

The V and J genes are TRBV5-5 and TRBJ1-2, with D unresolved. This CDR3 is built from 15 residues. Trimming took 0 bases from V and 2 from J, leaving 11 bases between them. The germline V gene has CDR1 SGHKS and CDR2 YYEKEE (reference sequence). CDR3 DNA: TGTGCCAGCAGCTTGGCCCTAGAGTACAACTATGGCTACACCTTC. Its translation is CASSLALEYNYGYTF.

This clone was observed a few times. The genes are TRBV3-1 (or the pseudogene TRBV3-2) and TRBJ1-1; 9 bases line up with TRBD1. Germline values: CDR1 LGHDT, CDR2 YNNKEL (reference sequence). V shed 2 bases and J 5 bases; nucleotides not matched to a gene: 12. The CDR3 has 17 amino acids. CDR3 DNA: TGTGCCAGCAGCCAAAACGCCTGGACAGGGGTTACTACTGAAGCTTTCTTT. Encoded protein: CASSQNAWTGVTTEAFF.

The chain joins TRBV28 to TRBJ1-3; D is ambiguous. Trimming removed 1 base from V and 3 bases from J, with 10 bases in between. The CDR3 has 15 residues. The V gene's germline CDR1 is MDHEN and CDR2 SYDVKM. CDR3 bases: TGTGCCAGCAGTTTATTGCAAGGGAGTGGAAACACCATATATTTT. Its translation: CASSLLQGSGNTIYF.

The CDR3 loop is CASRRDRGSGYTF. For the CDR3, the DNA is TGTGCCAGCAGGAGAGACAGGGGATCTGGCTACACCTTC. This chain connects TRBV2 to TRBJ1-2, with 8 bases that match TRBD1. This CDR3 is 13 amino acids long. With V trimmed by 6 bases and J by 7 bases, 7 bases remained unmatched. CDR1 and CDR2 (germline): SNHLY, FYNNEI.

The chain combines TRBV18 with TRBJ2-3; 9 nucleotides agree with TRBD1. The germline CDR1 and CDR2 sequences are KGHSH and LQKENI. The CDR3 is made up of 16 amino acids. V dropped 0 bases and J dropped 0; count of bases not matched to a gene: 1. CDR3 DNA: TGTGCCAGCTCACCACCCGACAGGGGGAGCACAGATACGCAGTATTTT. This sequence encodes CASSPPDRGSTDTQYF. Together with reference TRBV18 and TRBJ2-3, the CDR3 gives the full variable domain: NAGVMQNPRHLVRRRGQEARLRCSPMKGHSHVYWYRQLPEEGLKFMVYLQKENIIDESGMPKERFSAEFPKEGPSILRIQQVVRGDSAAYFCASSPPDRGSTDTQYFGPGTRLTVL.

Worth noting for this clone: In the same sample, other DNA sequences code for this CDR3. The J gene is TRBJ2-1, the V gene TRBV28; 11 positions agree with TRBD2. This CDR3 contains 14 residues. The V segment lost 5 bases and the J segment 4 bases; nucleotides outside the gene matches: 1. Germline V lookup: CDR1 MDHEN, CDR2 SYDVKM. CDR3 nucleotide sequence: TGTGCCAGCAGTCTAGCGGGGGGATACAATGAGCAGTTCTTC. Amino acids: CASSLAGGYNEQFF.

This clone was found once. The genes are TRBV30 and TRBJ1-6, with TRBD1 matching over 9 bases. Trimming removed 8 bases from V and 6 bases from J; junction bases left unmatched: 8. This CDR3 contains 14 residues. CDR1 GTSNPN and CDR2 SVGIG come from the germline V gene (reference sequence). In DNA form, the CDR3 reads TGTGCCCGGGGCGGGACAGGGCGTAATTCACCCCTCCACTTT. Translation: CARGGTGRNSPLHF.

The rearrangement uses TRBV24-1 and TRBJ2-3, with D uncertain. The germline CDR1 and CDR2 sequences are KGHDR and SFDVKD. V lost 2 bases and J 8 bases, leaving 7 bases between the germline ends. The CDR3 runs 12 residues. DNA of the CDR3: TGTGCCACCAGTGATTCTAGTCGTACGCAGTATTTT. It codes for CATSDSSRTQYF.

V is TRBV9 and J is TRBJ2-6, with 11 bases aligning to TRBD1. Looked up from germline, CDR1 is SGDLS and CDR2 is YYNGEE. V dropped 0 bases and J dropped 3; count of bases not matched to a gene: 8. The CDR3 loop spans 19 amino acids. Here the CDR3 reads CASSVGAPDRGRGANVLTF. The CDR3 bases are TGTGCCAGCAGCGTAGGAGCCCCGGACAGGGGGCGTGGGGCCAACGTCCTGACTTTC.

The rearrangement links TRBV30 to TRBJ1-2; D perhaps matches TRBD1 (6 bases). CDR3 length: 13 amino acids. The germline V and J ends were trimmed by 6 bases and 4 bases, with 15 bases remaining between them. Germline loops: CDR1 GTSNPN, CDR2 SVGIG (reference sequence). The CDR3 is CACRDRQVYGYTF. In DNA form, the CDR3 reads TGTGCCTGCCGTGATCGACAGGTCTATGGCTACACCTTC.

This chain links TRBV5-1 with TRBJ2-5; 8 nucleotides agree with TRBD1. From germline, CDR1 is SGHRS and CDR2 YFSETQ. The CDR3 is 15 amino acids. V shed 2 bases, J shed 2 bases, and the junction held 5 bases outside the gene matches. The chain's CDR3 is CASSFLTGDQETQYF. CDR3 nucleotide sequence: TGCGCCAGCAGCTTTTTGACAGGGGATCAAGAGACCCAGTACTTC.

This chain links TRBV5-1 with TRBJ1-6; D is ambiguous. The CDR3 is made up of 16 amino acids. Germline values: CDR1 SGHRS, CDR2 YFSETQ. V lost 0 bases, J lost 2 bases, and 9 bases lay in between. CDR3 sequence reads: CASSLEGVPYNSPLHF. Here the CDR3 DNA reads TGCGCCAGCAGCTTGGAAGGAGTTCCCTATAATTCACCCCTCCACTTT.

V is TRBV7-2 and J is TRBJ2-7, with D possibly TRBD2 on 5 matching bases. Trimming removed 5 bases at V and 4 bases at J, with 12 bases between. The germline V gene encodes CDR1 SGHTA and CDR2 FQGNSA. The CDR3 has 13 residues. The CDR3 sequence is CASSTRGPYEQYF. CDR3 DNA sequence: TGTGCCAGCAGCACCCGAGGGCCGTACGAGCAGTACTTC.

The chain combines TRBV9 with TRBJ2-3; 8 nucleotides align to TRBD2. J gave up 6 bases and V 4 bases, and 10 bases lay outside the gene matches. This CDR3 is 15 amino acids long. Germline CDR1 reads SGDLS; CDR2 reads YYNGEE. The CDR3 bases are TGTGCCAGCAGCCCCACCGGGGGGGCGGGGGATACGCAGTATTTT. Protein sequence: CASSPTGGAGDTQYF. Looking up the rest from reference TRBV9 and TRBJ2-3 gives the full variable domain: DSGVTQTPKHLITATGQRVTLRCSPRSGDLSVYWYQQSLDQGLQFLIQYYNGEERAKGNILERFSAQQFPDLHSELNLSSLELGDSALYFCASSPTGGAGDTQYFGPGTRLTVL.

The chain links TRBV9 to TRBJ1-1; TRBD1 agrees at 9 bases. There are 14 residues in the CDR3. The germline V gene encodes CDR1 SGDLS and CDR2 YYNGEE. The junction had 2 bases not matched to a gene; V was cut back by 4 bases and J by 1 base. This CDR3 is CASSQGQGNTEAFF. CDR3 bases: TGTGCCAGCAGCCAGGGACAGGGGAACACTGAAGCTTTCTTT.

The rearrangement uses TRBV18 and TRBJ2-7; 12 bases fit TRBD1. Losses at the gene ends were 6 bases for V and 9 bases for J; bases not matched to a gene: 12. The CDR3 runs 15 residues. From germline, CDR1 is KGHSH and CDR2 LQKENI. The CDR3 is CASSRRDRGPFAQYF. CDR3 nucleotides: TGTGCCAGCTCCCGCCGGGACAGGGGGCCGTTCGCGCAGTACTTC.

This chain uses TRBV5-8 with TRBJ1-2; D gene ambiguous. From germline, CDR1 is SGHTS and CDR2 YDEGEE. Between the trimmed V and J ends, which lost 5 bases and 8 bases, there was a span of 22 bases. CDR3 length: 15 amino acids. The CDR3 is CASSALGNGPGGYTF. Written as DNA, the CDR3 is TGTGCCAGCAGTGCCCTCGGTAACGGACCGGGGGGCTACACCTTC.